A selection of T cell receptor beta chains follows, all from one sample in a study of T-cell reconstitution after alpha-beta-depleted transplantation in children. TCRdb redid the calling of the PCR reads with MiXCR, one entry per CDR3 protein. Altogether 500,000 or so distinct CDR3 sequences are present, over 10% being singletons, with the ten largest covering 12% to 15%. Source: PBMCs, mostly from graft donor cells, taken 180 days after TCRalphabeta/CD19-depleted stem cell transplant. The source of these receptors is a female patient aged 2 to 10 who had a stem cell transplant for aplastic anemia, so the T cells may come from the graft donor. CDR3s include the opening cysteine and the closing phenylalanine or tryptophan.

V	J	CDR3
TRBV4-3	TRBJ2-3	CASSQDRTSGSRDTQYF
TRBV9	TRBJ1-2	CASSVGNRVHGYTF
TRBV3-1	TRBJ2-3	CASSQGTSEFGWGGTDTQYF
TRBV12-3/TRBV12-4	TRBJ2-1	CASSRANEQFF
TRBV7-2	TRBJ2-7	CASSPAWGSAEQYF
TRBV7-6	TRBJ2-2	CASSLAPGGNTGELFF
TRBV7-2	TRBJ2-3	CASSLDSADTQYF
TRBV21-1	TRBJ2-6	CASSKGGQGDSGANVLTF
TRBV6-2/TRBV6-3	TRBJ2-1	CASSYSGVAAYNEQFF
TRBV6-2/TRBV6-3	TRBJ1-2	CASSYRILGSWYGYTF
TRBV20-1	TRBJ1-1	CSARDDRDPFDTEAFF
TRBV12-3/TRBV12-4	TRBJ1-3	CASSLGTDGNTIYF
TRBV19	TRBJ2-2	CASKRTGGYTGELFF
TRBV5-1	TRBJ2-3	CASSWGDRGTDTQYF
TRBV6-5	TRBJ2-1	CASDFRAGGVYEQFF
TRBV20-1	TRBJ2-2	CSARRGQTNTGELFF
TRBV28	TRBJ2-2	CASTEAGHLGELFF
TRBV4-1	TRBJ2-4	CASSQEELAKNIQYF
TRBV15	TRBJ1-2	CATSRALGDYGYTF
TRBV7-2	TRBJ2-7	CASSLKVTSGSYEQYF
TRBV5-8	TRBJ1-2	CASSLGGQGSGYTF
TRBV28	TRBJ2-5	CASSQKGQQETQYF